Listed below are T cell receptor beta chains from one sample, sequenced in a study of T cells after yellow fever vaccination. MiXCR, applied by TCRdb to the 5' RACE reads, yields one record per CDR3 protein. The table has 300,000 to 350,000 distinct CDR3 sequences, about 10% seen once. This specimen consisted of CD4+ T cells sorted from PBMCs, obtained 45 days after the yellow fever booster vaccination. These receptors all stem from a man aged 18 to 29 who received the YFV17D yellow fever vaccine. The CDR3 runs from the conserved cysteine through the conserved F or W. The D gene is left open where the match is weak. The size of a clone is reported for some rows only, either as once, few or many, or as a class for expanded clones.

clone size,V gene,D gene,J gene,CDR3 protein,CDR3 DNA
few,TRBV3-1,.,TRBJ2-3,CASSQEAWTIDTQYF,TGTGCCAGCAGCCAAGAAGCATGGACGATAGATACGCAGTATTTT
.,TRBV10-2,TRBD2,TRBJ2-7,CASSDPAGGFYEQYF,TGCGCCAGCAGTGACCCAGCGGGGGGGTTCTACGAGCAGTACTTC
.,TRBV3-1,.,TRBJ2-4,CASRPGTSFKNIQYF,TGTGCCAGCAGACCTGGAACTAGTTTCAAAAACATTCAGTACTTC
few,TRBV7-6,TRBD2,TRBJ2-3,CASSPRYTSGTDTQYF,TGTGCCAGCAGCCCGAGGTATACTAGCGGCACAGATACGCAGTATTTT
.,TRBV6-5,TRBD1,TRBJ2-1,CASSPRDRGDQFF,TGTGCCAGCAGCCCTAGGGACAGGGGGGATCAGTTCTTC
few,TRBV7-2,.,TRBJ1-2,CASSLRGGGSGGYTF,TGTGCCAGCAGCTTACGGGGCGGGGGGAGTGGTGGCTACACCTTC
many,TRBV7-9,.,TRBJ1-1,CASSSRGGANTEAFF,TGTGCCAGCAGCTCCCGGGGGGGTGCGAACACTGAAGCTTTCTTT
many,TRBV7-9,.,TRBJ2-3,CASSLPSTGDTQYF,TGTGCCAGCAGCTTACCCTCGACGGGAGATACGCAGTATTTT
.,TRBV7-9,TRBD1,TRBJ1-3,CASRRTGDEGTIYF,TGTGCCAGCAGGAGGACAGGGGATGAGGGCACCATATATTTT
many,TRBV30,.,TRBJ2-5,CAWEISGTQYF,TGTGCCTGGGAGATCAGCGGAACCCAGTACTTC
.,TRBV5-1,TRBD1,TRBJ2-4,CASSSIVGTGRVGIQYF,TGCGCCAGCAGCTCGATTGTTGGGACAGGGAGGGTTGGCATTCAGTACTTC
.,TRBV20-1,TRBD2,TRBJ2-1,CSARDRRGGFNEQFF,TGCAGTGCTAGAGATAGGCGGGGGGGCTTCAATGAGCAGTTCTTC
.,TRBV7-7,.,TRBJ1-1,CASSLVAGAEAFF,TGTGCTAGCAGCTTAGTCGCGGGGGCTGAAGCTTTCTTT
.,TRBV4-3,TRBD1,TRBJ1-1,CASSQDLNRGGTEAFF,TGCGCCAGCAGCCAAGATCTGAACAGGGGAGGGACTGAAGCTTTCTTT
.,TRBV7-9,.,TRBJ1-4,CASSLRAGEEKLFF,TGTGCCAGCAGCTTAAGGGCAGGGGAAGAAAAACTGTTTTTT
.,TRBV4-3,.,TRBJ2-7,CASSQQYTAEQYF,TGCGCCAGCAGCCAACAATACACGGCCGAGCAGTACTTC
few,TRBV20-1,.,TRBJ2-3,CSATWGADTQYF,TGCAGTGCCACCTGGGGGGCAGATACGCAGTATTTT
few,TRBV9,.,TRBJ2-4,CASSPRADAKNIQYF,TGTGCCAGCAGCCCCCGAGCGGATGCCAAAAACATTCAGTACTTC